Following are 23 T cell receptor beta chains from one sample sequenced in a study of cytomegalovirus exposure and HLA in healthy donors (dated by TCRdb to about 2017). Libraries were built with the immunoSEQ multiplex PCR assay. The multiplex PCR relied on a mix of 60 forward primers for TCR Vbeta segments and 13 reverse primers for TCR Jbeta segments. The immuneACCESS repertoire file appears here via TCRdb, limited to in-frame rearrangements. These files lack a portion of the clones; in checked studies, under half of the deficit traces to unresolved V genes, and the cause of the others is not known. This sample gives roughly 200,000 clones in total; about 70% of them show up just once. The ten largest clones take up about 1.7% of the sample. The sample was PBMCs. These receptors were obtained from a woman aged 30 to 39 in good health and CMV-seronegative.

The gene calls are TRBV29-1 and TRBJ1-2, with 8 bases identical to TRBD1. Germline values: CDR1 SQVTM, CDR2 ANQGSEA. CDR3 length: 13 amino acids. The V and J ends lost 6 bases and 4 bases, in that order; junction bases with no gene match: 7. The CDR3 DNA sequence: TGCAGCGTAAGATTACAGGGGGTCTATGGCTACACCTTC. Amino acid sequence: CSVRLQGVYGYTF. Full variable domain (remainder filled in from reference TRBV29-1 and TRBJ1-2): SAVISQKPSRDICQRGTSLTIQCQVDSQVTMMFWYRQQPGQSLTLIATANQGSEATYESGFVIDKFPISRPNLTFSTLTVSNMSPEDSSIYLCSVRLQGVYGYTFGSGTRLTVV.

This clone was counted only a few times. The rearrangement joins TRBV2 to TRBJ1-5; TRBD1 agrees at 7 bases. CDR3 length: 13 residues. CDR1 and CDR2 from the germline V gene are SNHLY and FYNNEI. The junction had 4 bases not matched to a gene; V was cut back by 6 bases and J by 5 bases. The CDR3 spells CASRVDRDQPQHF. The CDR3 nucleotides are TGTGCCAGCAGGGTAGACAGGGATCAGCCCCAGCATTTT.

This clone was seen a single time. The rearrangement joins TRBV6-4 to TRBJ2-3; 7 bases match TRBD2. J gave up 2 bases and V 2 bases, and 7 bases lay outside the gene matches. The germline V gene encodes CDR1 MRHNA and CDR2 SNTAGT. The CDR3 totals 16 residues. The CDR3 sequence: CASSDESRGNTDTQYF. In DNA form, the CDR3 reads TGTGCCAGCAGTGACGAATCGCGGGGGAACACAGATACGCAGTATTTT.

This clone showed up just once. The chain combines TRBV5-8 with TRBJ1-2; D remains unclear. CDR3 length equals 14 residues. Trimming cost V 1 base and J 1 base, with 8 bases left between them. The germline V gene has CDR1 SGHTS and CDR2 YDEGEE. DNA for the CDR3: TGTGCCAGCAGCTTGTCCAGTCTTAACTATGGCTACACCTTC. Amino acids: CASSLSSLNYGYTF.

The chain uses TRBV13 and TRBJ2-7; TRBD1 aligns across 8 bases. The CDR3 length is 14 residues. CDR1 is PRHDT, CDR2 FYEKMQ, per germline (reference sequence). With 0 bases clipped from V and 4 bases from J, the junction kept 2 bases outside the gene matches. The CDR3 spells CASSLGQGAYEQYF. For the CDR3, the DNA is TGTGCCAGCAGCTTAGGCCAGGGGGCTTACGAGCAGTACTTC.

The chain links TRBV9 to TRBJ1-3; 8 bases are shared with TRBD1. V dropped 3 bases and J dropped 0; count of bases not matched to a gene: 2. Germline CDR1 reads SGDLS; CDR2 reads YYNGEE. The CDR3 is 15 residues long. In nucleotides, the CDR3 is TGTGCCAGCAGCGGCGGACAGGGCTCTGGAAACACCATATATTTT. It translates to CASSGGQGSGNTIYF.

V is TRBV15 and J is TRBJ2-1; a possible D gene is TRBD1 (5 bases). V shed 0 bases and J shed 5 bases, with 17 bases lying between them. The germline gives CDR1 LNHNV, CDR2 YYDKDF (reference sequence). CDR3 length equals 17 residues. CDR3 protein: CATSRDLGIGAHNEQFF. The CDR3 coding sequence is TGTGCCACCAGCAGAGATTTGGGTATTGGGGCCCACAATGAGCAGTTCTTC.

This CDR3 reads CASSRGQGINYGYTF. The CDR3 nucleotides are TGTGCCAGCAGCCGAGGACAGGGAATTAACTATGGCTACACCTTC. This chain connects TRBV5-4 to TRBJ1-2, with 8 nucleotides matching TRBD1. This CDR3 spans 15 amino acids. The germline V gene encodes CDR1 SGHNT and CDR2 YYREEE (reference sequence). The J segment lost 1 base and the V segment lost 4 bases, leaving 6 bases of the junction unmatched. Using reference TRBV5-4 and TRBJ1-2 for the parts outside the CDR3, the full variable domain is ETGVTQSPTHLIKTRGQQVTLRCSSQSGHNTVSWYQQALGQGPQFIFQYYREEENGRGNFPPRFSGLQFPNYSSELNVNALELDDSALYLCASSRGQGINYGYTFGSGTRLTVV.

The gene calls are TRBV7-2 and TRBJ1-5; the match to TRBD1 covers 10 bases. The CDR3 loop spans 14 amino acids. Germline V gives CDR1 SGHTA, CDR2 FQGNSA. V dropped 4 bases and J dropped 5; count of bases not matched to a gene: 2. CDR3 in DNA: TGTGCCAGCAGCTCCGACAGGGGGCATCAGCCCCAGCATTTT. Encoded protein: CASSSDRGHQPQHF.

This chain links TRBV6-1 with TRBJ2-5; D is possibly TRBD2 (5 bases). The CDR3 sequence is 15 residues long. Germline V lookup: CDR1 MNHNS, CDR2 SASEGT. Trimming removed 8 bases at V and 5 bases at J, with 21 bases between. CDR3 bases: TGTGCCAGCTCCAAGGGCCCTACGGGGTGGGAGACCCAGTACTTC. It codes for CASSKGPTGWETQYF.

This chain joins TRBV5-1 and TRBJ2-1, with 7 positions matching TRBD2. The V gene end was trimmed by 2 bases and the J gene end by 2 bases; junction bases not matched to a gene: 4. The CDR3 sequence is 15 residues long. Germline V gene data show CDR1 as SGHRS and CDR2 as YFSETQ. The CDR3 protein is CASSLTAGTYNEQFF. The CDR3 DNA reads TGCGCCAGCAGCTTAACAGCGGGAACCTACAATGAGCAGTTCTTC. Full variable domain (outside the CDR3, taken from reference TRBV5-1 and TRBJ2-1): KAGVTQTPRYLIKTRGQQVTLSCSPISGHRSVSWYQQTPGQGLQFLFEYFSETQRNKGNFPGRFSGRQFSNSRSEMNVSTLELGDSALYLCASSLTAGTYNEQFFGPGTRLTVL.

This rearrangement joins TRBV19 to TRBJ1-1; tentative D call: TRBD1 (6 bases). There are 15 residues in the CDR3. Germline V lookup: CDR1 LNHDA, CDR2 SQIVND (reference sequence). V was clipped by 4 bases and J by 2 bases, with 14 bases between them. CDR3 residues: CASSTRRTVNTEAFF. The CDR3 nucleotides read TGTGCCAGTAGTACCCGACGGACAGTTAACACTGAAGCTTTCTTT.

This clone was detected only a few times. The CDR3 region is CASTPTPDSRNTEAFF. CDR3 bases: TGTGCCAGCACCCCGACACCGGACAGTCGGAACACTGAAGCTTTCTTT. The chain has TRBV5-4 and TRBJ1-1; weak D call: TRBD1 (6 bases). The length of the CDR3 is 16 residues. The germline gives CDR1 SGHNT, CDR2 YYREEE (reference sequence). V lost 6 bases to trimming and J lost 1 base, with 19 bases between them.

Only a few counts were recorded for this clone. One end of the junction varies from germline; a read error may be responsible. The chain links TRBV10-1 to TRBJ2-1; 9 bases align to TRBD2. The CDR3 runs 17 residues. Germline loops: CDR1 WNHNN, CDR2 SYGVQD (reference sequence). DNA of the CDR3: TGCGCCAGCATAGTGCGGGGGGGAAGGGGCTCCGACAATGAGCAGTTCTTC. Translated: CASIVRGGRGSDNEQFF.

This chain connects TRBV5-4 to TRBJ1-1, with D unresolved. V shed 0 bases and J shed 0 bases, with 3 bases lying between them. This CDR3 is built from 13 residues. Germline CDR1 reads SGHNT; CDR2 reads YYREEE (reference sequence). The CDR3 sequence is CASSLALNTEAFF. The CDR3 DNA is TGTGCCAGCAGCTTGGCCTTGAACACTGAAGCTTTCTTT.

CDR3 nucleotides: TGTGCCATCAGTGAGAGGGACAGGGGGGTCGGCGAGCAGTACTTC. Residues: CAISERDRGVGEQYF. The V call is TRBV10-3, the J call TRBJ2-7, with TRBD1 matching over 11 bases. Germline values: CDR1 ENHRY, CDR2 SYGVKD. The CDR3 runs to 15 residues. Trimming cost V 2 bases and J 6 bases; bases outside gene matches: 6.

This clone was observed a handful of times. J is TRBJ2-7 and V is TRBV7-9, with a weak D call TRBD2 (5 bases). This CDR3 has 13 residues. The ends were cut back, 5 bases at V and 3 bases at J, with 11 bases in the middle. Per germline, CDR1 SEHNR and CDR2 FQNEAQ (reference sequence). The CDR3 coding sequence is TGTGCCAGCAGCCCGGCGGGCCGCTACGAGCAGTACTTC. This gives the protein CASSPAGRYEQYF.

The rearrangement links TRBV5-1 to TRBJ1-6; 9 nucleotides match TRBD1. V was pared by 7 bases and J by 8 bases, with 7 bases of the junction left unmatched. The germline CDR1 and CDR2 sequences are SGHRS and YFSETQ. The CDR3 sequence is 14 residues long. CDR3: CASLIQGADSPLHF. The CDR3 nucleotides read TGCGCCAGCTTAATACAGGGGGCGGATTCACCCCTCCACTTT.

This clone appeared a few times. V gene TRBV30 combines with J gene TRBJ1-2, with D tentatively TRBD1 (6 bases). Germline values: CDR1 GTSNPN, CDR2 SVGIG (reference sequence). Trimming removed 2 bases from V and 5 bases from J, with 21 bases in between. The CDR3 spans 16 residues. This CDR3 is CAWSPEIFGTPYGYTF. As DNA, the CDR3 is TGTGCCTGGAGTCCAGAAATTTTCGGGACACCTTATGGCTACACCTTC. The full variable domain, in which reference TRBV30 and TRBJ1-2 provide the parts outside the CDR3, is SQTIHQWPATLVQPVGSPLSLECTVEGTSNPNLYWYRQAAGRGLQLLFYSVGIGQISSEVPQNLSASRPQDRQFILSSKKLLLSDSGFYLCAWSPEIFGTPYGYTFGSGTRLTVV.

The chain uses TRBV6-5 and TRBJ1-1, with a possible D match to TRBD1 (5 bases). Between the trimmed V and J ends, which lost 5 bases and 3 bases, there was a span of 7 bases. Germline CDR1 and CDR2: MNHEY and SVGAGI. The CDR3 spans 12 residues. CDR3 nucleotide sequence: TGTGCCAGCAGTAACAGGTACACTGAAGCTTTCTTT. It encodes CASSNRYTEAFF.

This sequence joins TRBV4-1 and TRBJ1-1; no clear D gene. Germline-derived CDR1 and CDR2 are MGHRA and YSYEKL. There are 14 residues in the CDR3. V lost 2 bases and J 6 bases, leaving 13 bases between the germline ends. The chain's CDR3 is CASSQPGLNPEAFF. The CDR3 nucleotides read TGCGCCAGCAGCCAACCAGGTTTAAACCCTGAAGCTTTCTTT.

This clone was seen a few times. V is TRBV27 and J is TRBJ1-1, with a possible D match to TRBD1 (6 bases). The V end lost 2 bases, the J end lost 11 bases, and 15 bases lay between the germline ends. This CDR3 has 13 residues. Germline loops: CDR1 MNHEY, CDR2 SMNVEV (reference sequence). The CDR3 nucleotides read TGTGCCAGCAGTTTAATCTTGGGGGCCGGGGCTTTCTTT. Its translation: CASSLILGAGAFF.

CDR3 amino acids: CASSQPGGANTEAFF. The DNA for the CDR3 is TGTGCCAGCAGTCAGCCCGGGGGGGCGAACACTGAAGCTTTCTTT. The rearrangement uses TRBV6-6 and TRBJ1-1, with D perhaps TRBD1 (6 bases). In germline, CDR1 is MNHNY, CDR2 SVGAGI (reference sequence). Trimming took off 5 bases at V and 1 base at J, with 14 bases between the two ends. The CDR3 covers 15 residues.